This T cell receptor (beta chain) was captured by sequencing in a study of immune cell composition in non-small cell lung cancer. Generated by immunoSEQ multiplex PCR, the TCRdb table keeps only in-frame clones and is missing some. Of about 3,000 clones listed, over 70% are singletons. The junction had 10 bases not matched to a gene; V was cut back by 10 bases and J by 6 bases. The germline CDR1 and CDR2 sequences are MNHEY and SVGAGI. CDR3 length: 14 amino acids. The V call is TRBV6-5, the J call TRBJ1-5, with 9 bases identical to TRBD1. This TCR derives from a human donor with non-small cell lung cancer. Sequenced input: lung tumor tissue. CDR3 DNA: TGTGCCACCGCTACAGGGGGCATTAGTCAGCCCCAGCATTTT. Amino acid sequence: CATATGGISQPQHF.